The rows below give T cell receptor beta chains drawn from one sample of a study of neurological immune-mediated disorders. From the 5' RACE reads, TCRdb called clonotypes with MiXCR, one entry per CDR3 protein. The sample lists 40,000 to 50,000 distinct CDR3 sequences, around 2.5% seen once, with 9% to 15% in the top ten. Specimen: PBMCs. Receptors were obtained from a man aged 25-40 years with multiple sclerosis. CDR3s include the opening cysteine and the closing phenylalanine or tryptophan. Fields, in order: clone size, D gene, J gene, V gene, CDR3 DNA, CDR3 protein. The D gene is left open where the match is weak. Size is stated as once, few or many counts, or a class when the clone is expanded.

>many|TRBD2|TRBJ2-5|TRBV6-2/TRBV6-3
TGTGCCAGCATCCCGACTCCGGCTAGCGGGAGTTTCAAAGAGACCCAGTACTTC
CASIPTPASGSFKETQYF
>medium-sized|NA|TRBJ1-1|TRBV6-5
TGTGCCAGCAGTTACCAGGGTGGCACTGAAGCTTTCTTT
CASSYQGGTEAFF
>many|TRBD2|TRBJ2-7|TRBV14
TGTGCCAGCAGCCAAGGGACTAGCGGGAGGTCGGGCTCCTACGAGCAGTACTTC
CASSQGTSGRSGSYEQYF
>many|NA|TRBJ2-3|TRBV12-3/TRBV12-4
TGTGCCAGCAGTTTCACAGGTAGCCCTACACCAGATACGCAGTATTTT
CASSFTGSPTPDTQYF
>many|NA|TRBJ2-3|TRBV20-1
TGCAGTGCAAGAACTGGAGGAGTGGTTTTCGCAGATACGCAGTATTTT
CSARTGGVVFADTQYF
>many|TRBD1|TRBJ1-2|TRBV5-1
TGCGCCAGCAGCAGGGACAGCAACTATGGCTACACCTTC
CASSRDSNYGYTF
>medium-sized|NA|TRBJ1-1|TRBV5-6
TGTGCCAGCAGCTTGGTTGTGGGGTTCGGGGCTTTCTTT
CASSLVVGFGAFF
>many|TRBD1|TRBJ2-3|TRBV12-3/TRBV12-4
TGTGCCAGCACCACAGGCAGCAGGGGGACGCAGTATTTT
CASTTGSRGTQYF
>many|TRBD1|TRBJ1-6|TRBV6-6
TGTGCCAGCAGTTACTCGACAGGGCCTAATTCACCCCTCCACTTT
CASSYSTGPNSPLHF
>many|NA|TRBJ1-6|TRBV2
TGTGCCAGCAGTGACAGGGCGTGGGCTTCACCCCTCCACTTT
CASSDRAWASPLHF
>many|TRBD1|TRBJ2-5|TRBV18
TGTGCCAGCTCACCTTTACGGGACAGCATCCAAGAGACCCAGTACTTC
CASSPLRDSIQETQYF
>many|TRBD1|TRBJ1-1|TRBV20-1
TGCAGTGCTAGACGGGGACAGGGGGGCACTGAAGCTTTCTTT
CSARRGQGGTEAFF
>many|NA|TRBJ1-1|TRBV25-1
TGTGCCAGCAGCGACCGATACACTGAAGCTTTCTTT
CASSDRYTEAFF
>many|NA|TRBJ2-5|TRBV5-1
TGCGCCAGCAGGGCGGGGAATCAAGAGACCCAGTACTTC
CASRAGNQETQYF
>many|NA|TRBJ1-2|TRBV20-1
TGCAGTGCTAGAGCCGGCAGGGTCGATGGCTACACCTTC
CSARAGRVDGYTF
>many|NA|TRBJ2-7|TRBV12-3/TRBV12-4
TGTGCCAGCAGTTTAAGGGGGGACGGGTCCTACGAGCAGTACTTC
CASSLRGDGSYEQYF
>many|NA|TRBJ1-4|TRBV20-1
TGCAGTGCTAGCCCTAGCGGGGGAGGAGGCGAAAAACTGTTTTTT
CSASPSGGGGEKLFF
>many|TRBD2|TRBJ2-3|TRBV24-1
TGTGCCACCAGTGATCCAGGGACTAGCGGGAGCACAGATACGCAGTATTTT
CATSDPGTSGSTDTQYF
>many|TRBD1|TRBJ1-2|TRBV6-5
TGTGCCAGCAGCTCAGGACAGGCTGGCTACACCTTC
CASSSGQAGYTF
>many|TRBD2|TRBJ2-1|TRBV20-1
TGCAGTGCAAAAAAGACTAGCGGGGGGGCCTACAATGAGCAGTTCTTC
CSAKKTSGGAYNEQFF
>many|TRBD2|TRBJ2-3|TRBV7-8
TGTGCCAGCAGCTTAGAGGGTTGGGGGGGGCAGTATTTT
CASSLEGWGGQYF
>many|NA|TRBJ2-2|TRBV20-1
TGCAGTGCCCCCCGCTCGAACACCGGGGAGCTGTTTTTT
CSAPRSNTGELFF